These 28 T cell receptor beta chains were all obtained from the same sample, sequenced in a study of a mutant IDH1 vaccine in newly diagnosed glioma. Method: immunoSEQ multiplex PCR; TCRdb's copy keeps in-frame clones and lacks some. The repertoire holds 32,000 or so clones, with about 80% as singletons. Regarding time point: week 5, during vaccination. Vaccine doses each comprised 300 ug of mutant IDH1 20-mer peptide, with topical imiquimod. These receptors have no identified antigens. Sequences were derived from PBMCs, sampled from a glioma patient whose treatment included an IDH1 peptide vaccine. Receptors originate from a young man with glioma.

The rearrangement links TRBV7-2 to TRBJ2-7, with D unresolved. Trimming left V 1 base short and J 2 bases short, with 6 bases between. The CDR3 covers 13 residues. Germline CDR1 reads SGHTA; CDR2 reads FQGNSA. CDR3 region: CASSLVLAYEQYF. In DNA, the CDR3 is TGTGCCAGCAGCTTAGTATTGGCCTACGAGCAGTACTTC.

The rearrangement joins TRBV6-5 to TRBJ1-4; weak D call: TRBD1 (6 bases). With 2 bases removed from V and 7 bases from J, the gap between germline ends came to 17 bases. Germline lookup yields CDR1 MNHEY and CDR2 SVGAGI. This CDR3 region has 16 residues. This CDR3 reads CASSYTGGAGVEKLFF. CDR3 nucleotides: TGTGCCAGCAGTTACACTGGAGGTGCAGGGGTTGAAAAACTGTTTTTT.

This clone was seen a handful of times. This chain links TRBV2 with TRBJ2-1, with a tentative D call TRBD2 (5 bases). Trimming shortened V by 5 bases and J by 6 bases, and 17 bases separated the two germline ends. The CDR3 runs 15 residues. From germline, CDR1 is SNHLY and CDR2 FYNNEI. The CDR3 DNA reads TGTGCCAGCAGTAGCCGGCCTAGCATGGTCAATGAGCAGTTCTTC. Translation: CASSSRPSMVNEQFF. Filled out from reference TRBV2 and TRBJ2-1, the complete variable domain reads EPEVTQTPSHQVTQMGQEVILRCVPISNHLYFYWYRQILGQKVEFLVSFYNNEISEKSEIFDDQFSVERPDGSNFTLKIRSTKLEDSAMYFCASSSRPSMVNEQFFGPGTRLTVL.

The chain couples TRBV5-5 to TRBJ2-7; possibly TRBD1 for D (6 bases). The CDR3 length is 15 residues. CDR1 is SGHKS, CDR2 YYEKEE, per germline (reference sequence). Trimming pared 4 bases from V and 0 bases from J, leaving 14 bases between. The CDR3 reads CASSAGQLSSYEQYF. CDR3 nucleotides: TGTGCCAGCAGCGCAGGACAGCTTAGCTCCTACGAGCAGTACTTC.

The chain carries TRBV12-5 and TRBJ1-1; weak D call: TRBD1 (5 bases). The CDR3 runs 13 residues. CDR1 is LGHNT and CDR2 is FRNRAP in the germline V gene. V was pared by 2 bases and J by 6 bases, with 10 bases between. Here the CDR3 reads CASGLTRGAEAFF. The CDR3 DNA follows: TGTGCTAGTGGTTTGACACGGGGGGCTGAAGCTTTCTTT.

The chain uses TRBV5-1 and TRBJ2-6; unclear D gene. There are 14 residues in the CDR3. The ends were cut back, 2 bases at V and 0 bases at J, with 3 bases in the middle. In germline, CDR1 is SGHRS, CDR2 YFSETQ. CDR3 bases: TGCGCCAGCAGCTTTGACTCTGGGGCCAACGTCCTGACTTTC. It is translated as CASSFDSGANVLTF.

V gene TRBV19 combines with J gene TRBJ2-1; 8 bases are a match to TRBD1. The germline V gene encodes CDR1 LNHDA and CDR2 SQIVND (reference sequence). The V and J ends lost 1 base and 4 bases, in that order; junction bases with no gene match: 0. The CDR3 covers 14 residues. CDR3 region: CASSIGTGYNEQFF. The CDR3 DNA reads TGTGCCAGTAGTATAGGGACAGGGTACAATGAGCAGTTCTTC.

The V and J genes are TRBV27 and TRBJ2-7; 9 bases are a match to TRBD2. The germline V gene encodes CDR1 MNHEY and CDR2 SMNVEV (reference sequence). The CDR3 totals 16 residues. Losses at the gene ends were 5 bases for V and 0 bases for J; bases not matched to a gene: 8. The CDR3 protein is CASSPRGSGGSYEQYF. The CDR3 DNA reads TGTGCCAGCAGTCCTCGGGGTAGCGGGGGCTCCTACGAGCAGTACTTC.

V and J are TRBV2 and TRBJ1-2; no reliable D call. The CDR3 consists of 16 residues. Germline V gives CDR1 SNHLY, CDR2 FYNNEI. The V end lost 0 bases, the J end lost 3 bases, and 14 bases lay between the germline ends. CDR3 sequence reads: CASSEALRSLHYGYTF. The CDR3 DNA sequence: TGTGCCAGCAGTGAAGCGCTTCGGAGCCTTCACTATGGCTACACCTTC.

CDR3 sequence (DNA): TGTGCCTGGAGTGGGACAGGGTGGGCTTTCTTT. Its translation: CAWSGTGWAFF. V usage is TRBV30 and J usage is TRBJ1-1; 8 nucleotides agree with TRBD1. V trimming: 1 base; J trimming: 11 bases; junction bases outside the gene matches: 3. Germline V gives CDR1 GTSNPN, CDR2 SVGIG (reference sequence). The CDR3 is 11 residues long.

This chain uses TRBV5-1 with TRBJ2-2; 8 bases line up with TRBD1. CDR3 length equals 16 residues. With 5 bases clipped from V and 0 bases from J, the junction kept 6 bases outside the gene matches. Germline values: CDR1 SGHRS, CDR2 YFSETQ. The CDR3 here is CASSRDRLANTGELFF. Here the CDR3 DNA reads TGCGCCAGCAGTAGGGACAGGTTGGCGAACACCGGGGAGCTGTTTTTT. Together with reference TRBV5-1 and TRBJ2-2, the CDR3 gives the full variable domain: KAGVTQTPRYLIKTRGQQVTLSCSPISGHRSVSWYQQTPGQGLQFLFEYFSETQRNKGNFPGRFSGRQFSNSRSEMNVSTLELGDSALYLCASSRDRLANTGELFFGEGSRLTVL.

The chain has TRBV4-1 and TRBJ2-7; TRBD1 matches at 8 bases. Germline loops: CDR1 MGHRA, CDR2 YSYEKL. Trimming removed 1 base from V and 4 bases from J; junction bases left unmatched: 6. The CDR3 consists of 15 residues. This CDR3 is CASSQAVDRVYEQYF. For the CDR3, the DNA is TGCGCCAGCAGCCAAGCCGTGGACAGGGTTTACGAGCAGTACTTC.

The V call is TRBV27, the J call TRBJ2-7; 12 nucleotides align to TRBD2. The CDR3 consists of 14 residues. CDR1 MNHEY and CDR2 SMNVEV come from the germline V gene (reference sequence). The ends lost 5 bases at V and 7 bases at J; junction bases unmatched: 6. In DNA form, the CDR3 reads TGTGCCAGCAGTCAGACTAGCGGGAGTGGTGAGCAGTACTTC. This translates into CASSQTSGSGEQYF.

This clone was counted a single time. V usage is TRBV2 and J usage is TRBJ1-5; D perhaps matches TRBD1 (5 bases). The germline V gene has CDR1 SNHLY and CDR2 FYNNEI. The CDR3 extends over 15 amino acids. The V end lost 0 bases, the J end lost 1 base, and 7 bases lay between the germline ends. As DNA, the CDR3 is TGTGCCAGCAGTGAAGCGGGGGAGAGCAATCAGCCCCAGCATTTT. Its protein product is CASSEAGESNQPQHF.

The chain links TRBV7-8 to TRBJ1-2; 9 nucleotides align to TRBD1. CDR1 is SGHVS, CDR2 FQNEAQ, per germline. CDR3 length: 15 residues. J gave up 8 bases and V 5 bases, and 12 bases lay outside the gene matches. The CDR3, as DNA: TGTGCCAGCAGCCCGAACAGGGGGCAGTCGGGCGGCTACACCTTC. Its translation is CASSPNRGQSGGYTF.

The chain uses TRBV2 and TRBJ2-1; perhaps TRBD2 as D (5 bases). Germline-derived CDR1 and CDR2 are SNHLY and FYNNEI. This CDR3 spans 13 amino acids. V was clipped by 5 bases and J by 9 bases, with 14 bases between them. CDR3 sequence reads: CASSREMLGEQFF. CDR3 coding DNA: TGTGCCAGCAGTAGGGAGATGTTGGGTGAGCAGTTCTTC.

The gene calls are TRBV5-1 and TRBJ2-1; 8 bases agree with TRBD2. Per germline, CDR1 SGHRS and CDR2 YFSETQ. The CDR3 has 16 amino acids. Germline trimming cut 3 bases from V and 4 bases from J; bases unmatched to any gene: 9. CDR3 amino acids: CASSSPGGGRYNEQFF. The CDR3 DNA is TGCGCCAGCAGCTCCCCGGGGGGCGGGAGGTACAATGAGCAGTTCTTC.

This chain uses TRBV25-1 with TRBJ1-5; D call uncertain. The V end lost 6 bases, the J end lost 4 bases, and 13 bases lay between the germline ends. Germline-derived CDR1 and CDR2 are MGHDK and SYGVNS. The CDR3 contains 14 residues. In DNA form, the CDR3 reads TGTGCCAGCAGCGCGGGCCATGTTAATCAGCCCCAGCATTTT. This translates into CASSAGHVNQPQHF.

This clone was detected once. The chain carries TRBV13 and TRBJ1-2; TRBD1 aligns across 11 bases. The germline CDR1 and CDR2 sequences are PRHDT and FYEKMQ (reference sequence). With 3 bases clipped from V and 6 bases from J, the junction kept 3 bases outside the gene matches. The CDR3 runs to 14 residues. The CDR3 loop reads CASSLGTGGDGYTF. Written as DNA, the CDR3 is TGTGCCAGCAGCTTGGGGACAGGGGGGGATGGCTACACCTTC.

The chain recombines TRBV6-5 with TRBJ2-2; D gene uncertain. This CDR3 is 13 amino acids long. Trimming took off 9 bases at V and 5 bases at J, with 13 bases between the two ends. Germline CDR1 MNHEY, CDR2 SVGAGI. CDR3 bases: TGTGCCAGTTCTATGGGAAGGACCGGGGAGCTGTTTTTT. This sequence encodes CASSMGRTGELFF.

The chain joins TRBV5-5 to TRBJ2-5; TRBD2 is a possible D gene (5 bases). The germline gives CDR1 SGHKS, CDR2 YYEKEE (reference sequence). V was cut by 5 bases and J by 1 base, with 15 bases left in between. This CDR3 is built from 15 residues. CDR3 residues: CASSEEADVQETQYF. Here the CDR3 DNA reads TGTGCCAGCAGTGAGGAGGCCGATGTCCAAGAGACCCAGTACTTC.

The chain joins TRBV6-5 to TRBJ1-5; D remains unclear. Germline CDR1 MNHEY, CDR2 SVGAGI. The CDR3 sequence is 15 residues long. Trimming took off 6 bases at V and 0 bases at J, with 12 bases between the two ends. The CDR3 DNA reads as TGTGCCAGCAGCTCAGGAAGTTATAGCAATCAGCCCCAGCATTTT. Translated, it gives CASSSGSYSNQPQHF.

V usage is TRBV6-1 and J usage is TRBJ2-7; D tentatively reads TRBD1 or TRBD2 (5 bases each). Germline V gene sequence: CDR1 MNHNS, CDR2 SASEGT. This CDR3 region has 15 residues. V gave up 6 bases and J gave up 1 base, with 16 bases separating them. The CDR3 DNA reads TGTGCCAGCAGCTCCTTCCGGGACGGTTCCTACGAGCAGTACTTC. Its protein product is CASSSFRDGSYEQYF.

The chain combines TRBV5-1 with TRBJ1-6, with 9 nucleotides matching TRBD1. J gave up 10 bases and V 4 bases, and 9 bases lay outside the gene matches. This CDR3 region has 15 residues. Germline V CDR1 and CDR2: SGHRS, YFSETQ. The CDR3 loop is CASSAGQGGNSPLHF. CDR3 bases: TGCGCCAGCAGCGCGGGACAGGGAGGAAACTCACCCCTCCACTTT.

The chain links TRBV28 to TRBJ1-2, with D possibly being TRBD1 (6 bases). There are 13 residues in the CDR3. Germline lookup yields CDR1 MDHEN and CDR2 SYDVKM. The ends were cut back, 7 bases at V and 4 bases at J, with 13 bases in the middle. The CDR3 loop is CASTLRGGYGYTF. As DNA, the CDR3 is TGTGCCAGCACCCTTAGGGGGGGCTATGGCTACACCTTC.

CDR3 DNA: TGTGCCAGCAGAAAGACAGGGCAGCTGGGGACCCAGTACTTC. Translating gives CASRKTGQLGTQYF. This rearrangement joins TRBV7-8 to TRBJ2-5; 7 bases line up with TRBD1. V shed 6 bases and J 7 bases; nucleotides not matched to a gene: 11. The germline CDR1 and CDR2 sequences are SGHVS and FQNEAQ. This CDR3 is built from 14 residues.

This clone was counted a single time. The rearrangement uses TRBV30 and TRBJ1-2; tentatively, D is TRBD1 (6 bases). Deletions cut 0 bases from V and 2 bases from J, with 10 bases between. Germline values: CDR1 GTSNPN, CDR2 SVGIG (reference sequence). The CDR3 contains 14 residues. The CDR3 nucleotides are TGTGCCTGGAGTGTGTTACAGGGAAACTATGGCTACACCTTC. Residues: CAWSVLQGNYGYTF.

This clone was detected a few times. This chain joins TRBV14 and TRBJ2-7; no clear D gene. There are 13 residues in the CDR3. V was cut by 1 base and J by 0 bases, with 4 bases left in between. Per the germline V gene, CDR1 is SGHDN and CDR2 is FVKESK. The CDR3 sequence: CASSQGNSYEQYF. In nucleotides, the CDR3 is TGTGCCAGCAGCCAAGGGAACTCCTACGAGCAGTACTTC.